This T cell receptor beta chain appears in the sequencing data of a study of CXCR3-negative and CXCR3-positive naive CD8 T cells. Worth noting for this clonotype: Its antigen is undetermined.

Study findings and constraints: In CXCR3-positive naive cells, the TRB CDR3s were more hydrophobic than in CXCR3-negative naive cells.

The CDR3 is made up of 16 amino acids. The V gene's germline CDR1 is SGHTA and CDR2 FQGNSA. Libraries were UMI-labeled 5' RACE TRB cDNA. Following a re-call of the 5' RACE reads, TCRdb has one entry per CDR3 protein and lacks DNA. The sample holds about 110,000 distinct CDR3 sequences. This chain joins TRBV7-2 and TRBJ1-2. The receptor was derived from a human donor in good health. Some clones in this sample may be carry-over from other donors' samples. The sample comprised naive CXCR3+ CD8+ T cells from blood. Subset noted: CD45RO-CCR7+CD27+CD95- naive CD8+ T cells expressing CXCR3 (TNR3+). The CDR3 reads CASSRRSEGGLRGYTF.